This TCR beta chain derives from a study of beta chain features in type 1 diabetes (dated by TCRdb to 2016 to 2018). In terms of the full investigation: Mean age, gender distribution, total cell number and subset yield were not different between patients and healthy donors. In the study, recently diagnosed type 1 diabetes patients and matched healthy donors were compared on the TCRB repertoires of their sorted circulating CD4+ T cell subsets. Across all samples, 107,917,701 sorted cells were examined, and cell number per subset correlated strongly with RNA yield. Naive and central memory subsets were obtained from all 30 or so donors, but regulatory and stem cell-like memory subsets were isolated from only 8 patients and roughly eight healthy donors.

On this clone: Its antigen is unknown. Base quality data are lacking; no much larger clone is found one base away.

Overall study results and their limits: Type 1 diabetes patients showed a moderate but significant shortening of TCRB CDR3 length in all four CD4+ subsets. Patients with type 1 diabetes made fewer insertions and deleted more nucleotides at VDJ recombination sites, implying thymic rearrangement abnormalities. Sequencing cDNA rather than genomic DNA could over-represent highly expressing activated cells, although activation and CD3 levels did not differ between groups. Because small numbers of individuals were included in the HLA sub-analyses, any influence of HLA type on TCRB rearrangement was left unresolved. The naive, central memory and regulatory TCRB repertoires appeared to resemble one another more closely among patients than among healthy donors. PCR might favor shorter templates, but patient and control samples were amplified and corrected together, so any skew would affect both groups equally.

CDR1 and CDR2 were assigned from the germline V gene as KGHSH and LQKENI. Trimming accounts for 3 bases at V and 1 base at J, while the number of junction bases matched to no gene is 7. Measured from the cysteine to the phenylalanine, the CDR3 is 17 residues long. Only the CDR3 DNA is retained, 51 bases long and in frame from the first base. A single peripheral blood draw of about 116 mL on average was collected from each donor into heparinised tubes. Naive, central memory, regulatory and stem cell-like memory CD4+ T cells were sorted on a BD FACSAria II using a panel including CD45RO, CCR7, CD25, CD127, CD95 and CD27. All sorted populations exceeded 98% purity. PBMCs were isolated right away by Lymphoprep density gradient centrifugation and were stained directly, without culture. So that batch effects would be minimized, each experiment stained and sorted samples in pairs, pairing one healthy donor with one patient.

The entire amount of isolated RNA was reverse transcribed using the High Capacity cDNA Reverse Transcription Kit, so the sequenced TCRB transcripts were expressed ones. Deep immunoSEQ sequencing was performed on naive, central memory and regulatory T cell samples, with an average of roughly 4 million total reads per sample. After sorted cells were lysed in RLT buffer, RNA was extracted with DNase-treated RNeasy Micro or Mini kits, with the choice depending on cell number. To prevent cross-contamination, every cell subset was processed on its own, while patient and healthy donor samples were processed together. TCRB sequences were amplified from cDNA with the immunoSEQ multiplex PCR, producing 87-bp fragments spanning the CDR3 region. Amplicons were sequenced on the Illumina HiSeq platform. In the original analysis: Synthetic template baselines were used to correct PCR bias computationally, reads within Hamming distance 2 were collapsed, and singletons that could not be merged were discarded. Reads were aligned against IMGT so that V, D and J genes, CDR3 length and insertions or deletions at six rearrangement sites could be assigned. Within each subset, clonotype counts were normalized to sorted cell number, and only after that were true diversity and Gini coefficients computed with the tcR R package. Repertoire sharing was quantified using the overlap coefficient calculated on TCRB nucleotide sequences. As a proxy for the pre-selection repertoire, out-of-frame TCRB sequences from naive cells were analyzed. The immuneACCESS repertoire file appears here via TCRdb, limited to in-frame rearrangements. These files lack a portion of the clones; in checked studies, under half of the deficit traces to unresolved V genes, and the cause of the others is not known. Clonal size and the V and J genes are those of that table, whereas D and trimming came from the DNA. Across this sample there are around 280,000 clones, with approximately 16% seen only once. The ten largest account for 0.015% to 0.017% of the sample.

The sequence is built from TRBV18 and TRBJ2-3; 10 bases in the middle match TRBD1. This sequence originates from a man aged 18 to 35 with type 1 diabetes. Sequenced material: naive CD4+ T cells from blood. Taken with the paper, the label for cell subset or site translates to: true naive CD4+ T cells. CDR3 reads: CASSPSPGTGGTDTQYF. The nucleotide sequence reads TGTGCCAGCTCACCCTCCCCCGGGACAGGGGGCACAGATACGCAGTATTTT.